The 16 T cell receptor beta chains in this list originate from one sample, sequenced in a study of T-cell memory formation after mild COVID-19. TCRdb reprocessed the 5' RACE reads via MiXCR and lists one record per CDR3 protein. Among under 350,000 distinct CDR3 sequences listed, under 20% were seen once. Material: PBMCs or a T cell subset sorted from them (not recorded which). These receptors were taken from a man in his late teens or twenties who had mild COVID-19 (a few samples of this study predate the infection). Cell type and time point are not known.

The chain carries TRBV7-8 and TRBJ2-3; 8 bases line up with TRBD2. CDR1 SGHVS and CDR2 FQNEAQ come from the germline V gene. The junction had 5 bases not matched to a gene; V was cut back by 5 bases and J by 1 base. The CDR3 has 15 residues. The CDR3 bases are TGTGCCAGCAGCGCCCCGGGGGGGGGCACAGATACGCAGTATTTT. This gives the protein CASSAPGGGTDTQYF.

This clonotype appeared a few times. V gene TRBV9 combines with J gene TRBJ2-1; D possibly matches TRBD1 or TRBD2 (5 bases each). Trimming removed 4 bases from V and 8 bases from J, with 19 bases in between. CDR3 length equals 15 residues. Germline V lookup: CDR1 SGDLS, CDR2 YYNGEE. CDR3 DNA: TGTGCCAGCAGCCTGATTGGGGGATATGGAGATGAGCAGTTCTTC. As protein: CASSLIGGYGDEQFF.

Comments on this clonotype: One end of the junction does not line up with germline, which may come from a read error. The chain combines TRBV6-2 or TRBV6-3 with TRBJ1-3; no clear D gene. Germline CDR1 MNHEY, CDR2 SVGEGT. The CDR3 has 12 residues. CDR3 in DNA: TGTGCCAGCAGTTACGGAACCCACCTGCGGCGGTTT. Amino acids: CASSYGTHLRRF.

The chain uses TRBV30 and TRBJ2-1; weak D call: TRBD2 (6 bases). The CDR3 is 12 amino acids. The germline gives CDR1 GTSNPN, CDR2 SVGIG (reference sequence). Trimming left V 4 bases short and J 15 bases short, with 19 bases between. For the CDR3, the DNA is TGTGCCTGGACCGAGGGCGGGATCGGGGGGTTCTTC. Encoded protein: CAWTEGGIGGFF.

The CDR3 DNA reads as TGCGCCAGCAGCCCTCTCTCACGCGGACAAGAGACCCAGTACTTC. This sequence encodes CASSPLSRGQETQYF. The gene calls are TRBV4-1 and TRBJ2-5; D uncertain. V shed 4 bases and J shed 2 bases, with 14 bases lying between them. CDR3 size: 15 residues. CDR1 is MGHRA and CDR2 is YSYEKL in the germline V gene.

The gene calls are TRBV20-1 and TRBJ2-1; 8 bases agree with TRBD1. V lost 6 bases and J lost 2; bases outside the gene matches: 18. The CDR3 sequence is 18 residues long. CDR1 and CDR2 from the germline V gene are DFQATT and SNEGSKA (reference sequence). The CDR3 loop reads CSATGGLKLAGAYNEQFF. The CDR3 DNA is TGCAGTGCCACAGGGGGTTTGAAACTAGCCGGGGCCTACAATGAGCAGTTCTTC.

This clonotype was seen only a few times. The chain employs TRBV7-2 and TRBJ1-2; 10 nucleotides line up with TRBD1. Germline V gene data show CDR1 as SGHTA and CDR2 as FQGNSA. After removal of 4 bases from V and 4 bases from J, the junction contained 3 bases not matched to a gene. The CDR3 consists of 14 residues. In DNA, the CDR3 is TGTGCCAGCAGCTGGACAGGGGGTAGCTATGGCTACACCTTC. Its translation is CASSWTGGSYGYTF.

This clonotype appeared many times. The rearrangement joins TRBV14 to TRBJ2-7; no reliable D call. Trimming took 0 bases from V and 2 from J, leaving 2 bases between them. In germline, CDR1 is SGHDN, CDR2 FVKESK. This CDR3 has 12 amino acids. This CDR3 reads CASSQDAYEQYF. CDR3 coding DNA: TGTGCCAGCAGCCAAGACGCCTACGAGCAGTACTTC. Together with reference TRBV14 and TRBJ2-7, the CDR3 gives the full variable domain: EAGVTQFPSHSVIEKGQTVTLRCDPISGHDNLYWYRRVMGKEIKFLLHFVKESKQDESGMPNNRFLAERTGGTYSTLKVQPAELEDSGVYFCASSQDAYEQYFGPGTRLTVT.

The rearrangement uses TRBV7-2 and TRBJ2-7, with a tentative D call TRBD2 (6 bases). This CDR3 has 15 residues. Germline CDR1 is SGHTA and CDR2 is FQGNSA. V gave up 1 base and J gave up 0 bases, with 10 bases separating them. The DNA of the CDR3 is TGTGCCAGCAGCTTAGGGATGCGGGGCTCCTACGAGCAGTACGTC. Translated: CASSLGMRGSYEQYV.

The chain uses TRBV7-9 and TRBJ2-3; 11 bases are shared with TRBD2. CDR3 size: 14 residues. V lost 10 bases, J lost 3 bases, and 6 bases stayed unmatched. The V gene's germline CDR1 is SEHNR and CDR2 FQNEAQ (reference sequence). CDR3 in amino acids: CATQTSGATDTQYF. DNA of the CDR3: TGTGCCACCCAGACTAGCGGGGCAACAGATACGCAGTATTTT.

This clonotype was seen only a few times. The chain carries TRBV7-6 and TRBJ1-1, with TRBD1 as a possible D gene (6 bases). Trimming pared 5 bases from V and 4 bases from J, leaving 11 bases between. Looked up from germline, CDR1 is SGHVS and CDR2 is FNYEAQ. The CDR3 covers 13 residues. This chain's CDR3 is CASSPAGATEAFF. In DNA, the CDR3 is TGTGCCAGCAGCCCCGCAGGGGCCACTGAAGCTTTCTTT.

This clonotype has only one observation. The V gene is TRBV28, the J gene TRBJ2-7, with D possibly being TRBD1 or TRBD2 (5 bases each). V was trimmed by 4 bases and J by 3 bases, leaving 13 bases between them. The CDR3 sequence is 14 residues long. Per the germline V gene, CDR1 is MDHEN and CDR2 is SYDVKM. Here the CDR3 reads CASSSPGTVYEQYV. The DNA for the CDR3 is TGTGCCAGCAGTTCGCCCGGGACGGTCTACGAGCAGTACGTC.

This clonotype was detected only a few times. This clone may be a read error of a much larger clone one base away. The chain has TRBV7-2 and TRBJ1-4; no clear D. V lost 2 bases to trimming and J lost 8 bases, with 6 bases between them. The CDR3 covers 12 residues. CDR1 is SGHTA and CDR2 is FQGNSA in the germline V gene. As DNA, the CDR3 is TGTGCCAGCAGCTTAAATGAGGAAAAACTGTTTTTT. Amino acids: CASSLNEEKLFF.

The rearrangement joins TRBV7-6 to TRBJ2-7; possibly TRBD2 for D (6 bases). This CDR3 region has 14 residues. Germline V lookup: CDR1 SGHVS, CDR2 FNYEAQ. The V and J ends lost 0 bases and 6 bases respectively, with 12 bases between them. CDR3 nucleotide sequence: TGTGCCAGCAGCTTAGCGCCGGGGGTCGGCGAGCAGTACGTC. Its translation is CASSLAPGVGEQYV.

The J gene is TRBJ1-5, the V gene TRBV10-3, with D unclear. Germline CDR1 and CDR2: ENHRY and SYGVKD. This CDR3 has 14 amino acids. Trimming stripped 0 bases from V and 5 bases from J, with 8 bases between. CDR3 DNA sequence: TGTGCCATCAGTGAGTCTGGAATTTATCAGCCCCAGCATTTT. The encoded protein is CAISESGIYQPQHF.

This clonotype was observed a handful of times. This chain joins TRBV6-5 and TRBJ2-3; TRBD2 aligns across 8 bases. V gave up 11 bases and J gave up 4 bases; unmatched junction bases: 5. The CDR3 is 12 residues long. Per the germline V gene, CDR1 is MNHEY and CDR2 is SVGAGI. The CDR3 DNA is TGTGCCTGTCACGGGAGGGCAGATACGCAGTATTTT. This sequence encodes CACHGRADTQYF.